This T cell receptor beta chain was sequenced for a study of monozygotic twins with inflammatory bowel disease (dated by TCRdb to about 2019). Some background on the complete study: The full study comprised around 28 monozygotic twin pairs: nine German pairs (four IBD-concordant, five IBD-discordant) and 19 IBD-discordant Danish pairs. The search for disease-associated traits relied mainly on comparing IBD patients with their genetically identical healthy co-twins within discordant pairs. Each individual had, on average, about 151 000 unique TCRalpha sequences and 181 000 unique TCRbeta sequences available for analysis. Here is what the overall study found, with its caveats: The analysis was unable to tell different T cell subtypes apart. Concordant and discordant twins showed no difference in repertoire similarity, possibly because of limited statistical power. Measured by the inverse Simpson index, TCRbeta repertoire diversity was lower in IBD patients than in their healthy co-twins. Compared with healthy twins, IBD patients shared fewer clonotypes with other individuals, and the difference was most pronounced in patients with signs of disease activity. No single strong signal or clonotype linked to IBD turned up in the results, so the idea that one exists was not supported. Background noise and inter-individual variability may have been introduced into the repertoires by the differing immunosuppressive treatments among patients.

For CDR1 and CDR2, the germline V gene (reference sequence) lists LGHDT and YNNKEL. Taken from cysteine to phenylalanine, the CDR3 has 17 residues. The DNA is not on file. An approximately 2.5 ml peripheral blood sample was drawn into PAXgene tubes per donor and stored at -80°C. Without any T cell sorting, total RNA was extracted from whole blood using the PAXgene blood miRNA kit on an automated QIAcube. Deep TCRalpha and TCRbeta repertoire profiling with unique molecular barcoding was performed on peripheral blood of monozygotic twin pairs concordant or discordant for inflammatory bowel disease. For every twin pair, smoking habits were documented, and each individual was categorised as a current, former or never smoker. In regard to this clonotype: This receptor's antigen is unknown.

The method behind the library was 5' RACE. Preparation of each TCR library used approximately 4,000 ng of total RNA. For each sample, cDNA synthesis with SMARTScribe reverse transcriptase was split into eight separate reactions. During cDNA synthesis, template switching was used to introduce unique molecular identifiers that contained a 6-nucleotide sample barcode. Amplification of TCRalpha and TCRbeta cDNA involved two nested PCRs of approximately 16 and 10 cycles, and each PCR was followed by bead purification. Before amplification, the cDNA was both treated with uracil DNA-glycosylase and purified with the QIAquick PCR purification kit. The second PCR added Illumina TruSeq-compatible adapters along with sample-specific barcodes. Library quality and concentration were assessed using TapeStation and Qubit, and 4.5 to 6.5 ng of each library was pooled. Sequencing of pooled libraries was carried out on an Illumina HiSeq2500 single-index Rapid Run using 2 x 100 bp reads and custom sequencing primers. The authors' analysis ran thus. PCR and sequencing errors were corrected by UMI-based consensus assembly using MiGEC version 1.2.6. V(D)J alignment, clonotype assembly and CDR3 extraction were performed with MiXCR version 2.1.1. To normalise gene usage, clonotype sharing and MAIT/NKT TCR abundance, the analysis used the top 1000, 10 000 and 20 000 clonotypes per sample. After downsampling to 27 000 UMIs, diversity was calculated as the inverse Simpson index using the vegan R package. Statistical testing used paired Mann-Whitney U tests on the discordant twin pairs and applied Benjamini-Hochberg correction for multiple testing. Based on TCRdb reprocessing of the reads, there is one entry per CDR3 protein sequence, and DNA is missing. It is TCRdb's table, rather than the study itself, that gives the V and J calls and clone size. The sample's records list 330,000 or so distinct CDR3 sequences. The top ten constitute roughly 2% of the sample.

The receptor's source is a human donor with ulcerative colitis or Crohn's disease, or a healthy co-twin of an affected twin (not recorded which). The chain couples TRBV3-1 to TRBJ1-3; no DNA is available, so the TRBD1 call from TCRdb remains unchecked. What was sequenced was blood. The CDR3 sequence is CASSQDLEAGAGNTIYF.